These T cell receptor beta chains were read from a single sample in a study of shared clonotypes between healthy human individuals. TCRdb keeps only in-frame clones here, not all; method: immunoSEQ multiplex PCR. The sample lists around 300,000 clones, about nine tenths occurring once. The source material was memory CD8+ T cells sorted from blood. The receptors were gathered from a man aged 18 to 30 in good health. Both conserved end residues are trimmed from each CDR3. Each record gives: CDR3 length, J gene, D gene, V gene, CDR3 protein. The D gene is left open where the match is weak.

len: 11; j_gene: TRBJ2-7; d_gene: .; v_gene: TRBV29-1; CDR3aa: SAVGGASYEQY
len: 11; j_gene: TRBJ1-1; d_gene: .; v_gene: TRBV5-6; CDR3aa: ASRHTGVTEAF
len: 9; j_gene: TRBJ2-5; d_gene: TRBD2; v_gene: TRBV2; CDR3aa: ATGGQETQY
len: 13; j_gene: TRBJ2-2; d_gene: .; v_gene: TRBV9; CDR3aa: ASSVGDTRAGELF
len: 10; j_gene: TRBJ1-1; d_gene: .; v_gene: TRBV5-6; CDR3aa: ASSFLQNEAF
len: 14; j_gene: TRBJ1-3; d_gene: TRBD1; v_gene: TRBV5-6; CDR3aa: ASSSRDRGAGNTIY
len: 10; j_gene: TRBJ1-5; d_gene: .; v_gene: TRBV27; CDR3aa: ASSFWGQPQH
len: 10; j_gene: TRBJ1-2; d_gene: .; v_gene: TRBV19; CDR3aa: ASSPSGHGYT
len: 12; j_gene: TRBJ2-1; d_gene: .; v_gene: TRBV6-5; CDR3aa: ASTRDSGVNEQF
len: 13; j_gene: TRBJ1-1; d_gene: .; v_gene: TRBV6-5; CDR3aa: ASSYSWAGNTEAF
len: 12; j_gene: TRBJ1-2; d_gene: .; v_gene: TRBV6-1; CDR3aa: ASSVEGYNYGYT
len: 11; j_gene: TRBJ2-7; d_gene: .; v_gene: TRBV10-3; CDR3aa: AISYGASYEQY
len: 11; j_gene: TRBJ2-1; d_gene: .; v_gene: TRBV13; CDR3aa: ASSEDRYNEQF
len: 12; j_gene: TRBJ1-5; d_gene: .; v_gene: TRBV7-2; CDR3aa: ASSLVQDNQPQH
len: 12; j_gene: TRBJ2-7; d_gene: .; v_gene: TRBV11-2; CDR3aa: ASSSAGAAYEQY
len: 12; j_gene: TRBJ1-2; d_gene: .; v_gene: TRBV5-4; CDR3aa: ASSDSQGGQGYT
len: 12; j_gene: TRBJ2-7; d_gene: TRBD1; v_gene: TRBV27; CDR3aa: ASSHRGTFYEQY
len: 11; j_gene: TRBJ1-2; d_gene: TRBD1; v_gene: TRBV11-1; CDR3aa: ASSPGTGYGYT
len: 11; j_gene: TRBJ2-5; d_gene: .; v_gene: TRBV5-1; CDR3aa: ASSAVPSETQY
len: 15; j_gene: TRBJ1-5; d_gene: .; v_gene: TRBV6-1; CDR3aa: ASSELVGRGGNQPQH
len: 12; j_gene: TRBJ2-7; d_gene: .; v_gene: TRBV14; CDR3aa: ASSQVYAPDEQY
len: 13; j_gene: TRBJ2-1; d_gene: .; v_gene: TRBV11-2; CDR3aa: ASSPFPGEWDEQF
len: 13; j_gene: TRBJ2-3; d_gene: .; v_gene: TRBV27; CDR3aa: ASSEGGGEGDTQY
len: 14; j_gene: TRBJ1-4; d_gene: .; v_gene: TRBV4-1; CDR3aa: ASSQFLSGEDEKLF
len: 10; j_gene: TRBJ1-4; d_gene: .; v_gene: TRBV5-6; CDR3aa: ASSFQGEKLF
len: 10; j_gene: TRBJ1-4; d_gene: .; v_gene: TRBV7-9; CDR3aa: ASSPDLQRLF
len: 13; j_gene: TRBJ2-7; d_gene: TRBD2; v_gene: TRBV11-2; CDR3aa: ASSLDTSGSNEQY
len: 10; j_gene: TRBJ2-7; d_gene: .; v_gene: TRBV25-1; CDR3aa: ASSENKYEQY
len: 12; j_gene: TRBJ2-7; d_gene: TRBD1; v_gene: TRBV9; CDR3aa: ASSPGQGPLEQY
len: 12; j_gene: TRBJ2-7; d_gene: .; v_gene: TRBV2; CDR3aa: ASSEGPAAYEQY
len: 12; j_gene: TRBJ2-7; d_gene: .; v_gene: TRBV10-3; CDR3aa: AISGERLSYEQY
len: 13; j_gene: TRBJ2-1; d_gene: TRBD2; v_gene: TRBV13; CDR3aa: ASSFGASGELEQF
len: 15; j_gene: TRBJ2-3; d_gene: TRBD1; v_gene: TRBV27; CDR3aa: ASSLFGRGGGTDTQY
len: 12; j_gene: TRBJ2-7; d_gene: TRBD1; v_gene: TRBV7-2; CDR3aa: ASSLGTGVYEQY
len: 17; j_gene: TRBJ2-5; d_gene: .; v_gene: TRBV15; CDR3aa: ATSRDRYHGAGPIGTQY
len: 17; j_gene: TRBJ1-6; d_gene: TRBD1; v_gene: TRBV28; CDR3aa: ASTPQGARIEPYNSPLH
len: 11; j_gene: TRBJ2-3; d_gene: .; v_gene: TRBV27; CDR3aa: ASSLGSIDTQY
len: 14; j_gene: TRBJ2-1; d_gene: TRBD2; v_gene: TRBV5-8; CDR3aa: ASRWAGGPIWNEQF
len: 13; j_gene: TRBJ1-4; d_gene: .; v_gene: TRBV27; CDR3aa: ASSLGAAANEKLF
len: 17; j_gene: TRBJ2-3; d_gene: TRBD2; v_gene: TRBV11-2; CDR3aa: ASSFPRLAGGAPADTQY
len: 12; j_gene: TRBJ2-1; d_gene: TRBD1; v_gene: TRBV11-2; CDR3aa: ASSMDRNYNEQF
len: 12; j_gene: TRBJ2-7; d_gene: .; v_gene: TRBV5-6; CDR3aa: ASSPGALYYEQY
len: 14; j_gene: TRBJ2-7; d_gene: .; v_gene: TRBV14; CDR3aa: ASSQDPGRFTYEQY
len: 11; j_gene: TRBJ1-6; d_gene: .; v_gene: TRBV27; CDR3aa: ASIRDLNVPLH
len: 12; j_gene: TRBJ2-7; d_gene: .; v_gene: TRBV5-6; CDR3aa: ASSLDGPPHEQY
len: 14; j_gene: TRBJ2-1; d_gene: TRBD2; v_gene: TRBV30; CDR3aa: AWSPIPGLASHEQF
len: 12; j_gene: TRBJ2-2; d_gene: .; v_gene: TRBV28; CDR3aa: ASSFRDNTGELF
len: 16; j_gene: TRBJ1-1; d_gene: TRBD1; v_gene: TRBV5-5; CDR3aa: ASSYWDREVWMNTEAF
len: 14; j_gene: TRBJ2-3; d_gene: TRBD2; v_gene: TRBV11-2; CDR3aa: ASSLELAGDQDTQY
len: 14; j_gene: TRBJ2-2; d_gene: .; v_gene: TRBV28; CDR3aa: ASRRWLGANTGELF
len: 13; j_gene: TRBJ2-1; d_gene: TRBD2; v_gene: TRBV10-2; CDR3aa: ASSDGAGARNEQF
len: 12; j_gene: TRBJ2-7; d_gene: .; v_gene: TRBV4-1; CDR3aa: ASSQVNGDYEQY
len: 13; j_gene: TRBJ2-2; d_gene: .; v_gene: TRBV6-1; CDR3aa: ASSDDGWDTGELF
len: 12; j_gene: TRBJ1-5; d_gene: TRBD1; v_gene: TRBV28; CDR3aa: ASSLGQGVWPQH
len: 11; j_gene: TRBJ2-2; d_gene: .; v_gene: TRBV27; CDR3aa: ASSRQHTGELF